This record covers a single TCR beta chain. The record originates from a study of shared clonotypes between healthy human individuals. Repertoires were generated with immunoSEQ multiplex PCR, while TCRdb's copy carries only in-frame clones and drops some. Found here are about 2 million clones, approximately 95% of them singletons; the top ten hold around 0.13%. Sequencing was done on a sample of naive CD4+ T cells sorted from blood. The sample's subset: CD45RA+ positively selected. This TCR was sampled from a man aged 18 to 35 in good health.

CDR3 in DNA: TGTGCCAGCAGCCATGGTGTTGGGCTAGGTTATGACAATGAGCAGTTCTTC. As protein: CASSHGVGLGYDNEQFF. The V gene is TRBV5-5, the J gene TRBJ2-1; no definite D call. CDR1 is SGHKS, CDR2 YYEKEE, per germline (reference sequence). There are 17 residues in the CDR3. The V and J ends lost 4 bases and 5 bases respectively, with 22 bases between them.